This T cell receptor (beta chain) appears in the sequencing data of a study of T cells in Graves' hyperthyroidism and ophthalmopathy. This clonotype was recorded once. The TCR beta CDR3 regions underwent amplification using RNA transcripts as the source. HTBI primers drove first-round RT-PCR of the TCR CDR3. TCRdb called the multiplex PCR reads again in MiXCR, with one record for every CDR3 protein. The table lists approximately 620,000 distinct CDR3 sequences, about 15% of them singletons. CDR1 and CDR2 from the germline V gene are MNHEY and SVGEGT. Trimming at V came to 7 bases and at J to 9 bases, leaving 4 bases not matched to a gene. This CDR3 region has 11 residues.

Sequencing was done on a sample of blood. This sequence was found in a young woman with Graves' hyperthyroidism that later progressed to Graves' ophthalmopathy. The J gene is TRBJ1-1, the V gene TRBV6-2 or TRBV6-3; 8 bases line up with TRBD1. The CDR3 DNA reads TGTGCCAGCATCCAGGGGGCTAAAGCTTTCTTT. Amino acid sequence: CASIQGAKAFF.